This is a list of T cell receptor beta chains from one sample in a study of blood T cell repertoires in COVID-19. The method was immunoSEQ multiplex PCR; TCRdb's version includes in-frame clones alone and lacks a portion of them. This sample has approximately 330,000 clones; roughly 87% occur once, and the top ten carry approximately 10%. The sample taken for sequencing was peripheral blood. The source is a man younger than 45 with COVID-19, enrolled during active disease. The CDR3 runs from the conserved cysteine through the conserved F or W. Fields, in order: V gene, J gene, clone size, D gene, CDR3 DNA, CDR3 protein. A D gene is named only where the DNA matches it firmly. Size is omitted from some rows. Given values are once, few, many or a class for expanded clones.

TRBV4-1	TRBJ1-2	NA	NA	TGCGCCAGTAACACAGGGCCTTCGAACTATGGCTACACCTTC	CASNTGPSNYGYTF
TRBV6-2/TRBV6-3	TRBJ1-5	many	TRBD1	TGTGCCAGCAGTTTCCCCTCGGACAGGGTCCAGCCCCAGCATTTT	CASSFPSDRVQPQHF
TRBV4-2	TRBJ2-5	once	NA	TGTGCCAGCAGCCAAGATGGAAGGGAGGCCGGGGAGACCCAGTACTTC	CASSQDGREAGETQYF
TRBV27	TRBJ2-5	NA	NA	TGTGCCAGCAGTTCCGGTGGCCGAGGTGGGACCCAGTACTTC	CASSSGGRGGTQYF
TRBV18	TRBJ1-2	NA	NA	TGTGCCAGCTCACCCGGCCCAGGGAACTATGGCTACACCTTC	CASSPGPGNYGYTF
TRBV19	TRBJ2-1	NA	NA	TGTGCCAGTAGTATTCAGGGGACACCCCACGCCAATGAGCAGTTCTTC	CASSIQGTPHANEQFF
TRBV4-2	TRBJ2-7	NA	NA	TGTGCCAGCAGCCAAGACAAAGGGGGCTACGAGCAGTACTTC	CASSQDKGGYEQYF
TRBV6-5	TRBJ2-7	NA	NA	TGTGCCAGCAGTTACTCGACACTCAGGGCCTCCTACGAGCAGTACTTC	CASSYSTLRASYEQYF
TRBV3-1/TRBV3-2	TRBJ1-4	NA	NA	TGTGCCAGCAGCCCGGGGGGGGGTGAAAAACTGTTTTTT	CASSPGGGEKLFF
TRBV9	TRBJ2-7	NA	NA	TGTGCCAGCAGCGTAGAAGGGAGTTTAGACGAGCAGTACTTC	CASSVEGSLDEQYF
TRBV7-9	TRBJ2-2	NA	TRBD2	TGTGCCAGCAGCCACCGGACTAGCGGAGCCGCGAACACCGGGGAGCTGTTTTTT	CASSHRTSGAANTGELFF
TRBV7-9	TRBJ2-3	NA	TRBD2	TGTGCCAGCAGCTTCGGGTCTAGCGGTAGCACAGATACGCAGTATTTT	CASSFGSSGSTDTQYF
TRBV3-1/TRBV3-2	TRBJ1-5	NA	NA	TGTGCCAGCACCCTAAGAGGGGGGGGGCGAGGCAATCAGCCCCAGCATTTT	CASTLRGGGRGNQPQHF
TRBV5-4	TRBJ2-3	NA	TRBD2	TGTGCCAGCAGCTTGCCAGGGAGGGTTCAGACAGATACGCAGTATTTT	CASSLPGRVQTDTQYF
TRBV19	TRBJ1-2	NA	NA	TGTGCCAGTAGTATATCCAGGCCAGGTGGCTACACCTTC	CASSISRPGGYTF
TRBV7-8	TRBJ2-1	NA	NA	TGTGCCAGCAGCACAAGCTCCTACAATGAGCAGTTCTTC	CASSTSSYNEQFF
TRBV28	TRBJ2-2	NA	NA	TGTGCCAGCAGTTTTATGACAGGTTCGTTCACCGGGGAGCTGTTTTTT	CASSFMTGSFTGELFF
TRBV7-2	TRBJ2-7	NA	NA	TGTGCCAGCAGCCGCAGGGTTCGGGACGAGCAGTACTTC	CASSRRVRDEQYF
TRBV28	TRBJ2-5	NA	NA	TGTGCCAGCAGAACCGCCAGAACAGGGTCGGAGACCCAGTACTTC	CASRTARTGSETQYF
TRBV28	TRBJ2-2	NA	NA	TGTGCCAGCACAGGTGGCAGTAGAATTTCCGGGGAGCTGTTTTTT	CASTGGSRISGELFF
TRBV4-1	TRBJ1-5	NA	NA	TGCGCCAGCAGCCAAGAGGAGGTAGGCAATCAGCCCCAGCATTTT	CASSQEEVGNQPQHF
TRBV27	TRBJ2-7	NA	NA	TGTGCCAGCAGTTTAGCCCCGCGATACGAGCAGTACTTC	CASSLAPRYEQYF
TRBV28	TRBJ2-6	NA	TRBD1	TGTGCCAGCAGTCCCCGGGGACAGGGGGTGATGTCTGGGGCCAACGTCCTGACTTTC	CASSPRGQGVMSGANVLTF
TRBV4-3	TRBJ2-1	NA	TRBD2	TGCGCCAGCAGCCAATCCCGACTAGCGGGGGGACACCCGGACAATGAGCAGTTCTTC	CASSQSRLAGGHPDNEQFF
TRBV29-1	TRBJ2-1	NA	NA	TGCAGCGTTGAAGATCTTCGGGGGAGGGAGCAGTTCTTC	CSVEDLRGREQFF
TRBV9	TRBJ2-1	once	TRBD2	TGTGCCAGCAGCAGCGGGACTAGCGGGAGGGAAATCTTC	CASSSGTSGREIF
TRBV3-1/TRBV3-2	TRBJ1-6	NA	TRBD1	TGTGCCAGCAGCCACCACCTCGCCGGGACAGTAAATTCACCCCTCCACTTT	CASSHHLAGTVNSPLHF
TRBV25-1	TRBJ1-2	NA	NA	TGTGCCAGTCAGGGTAGGGGGAACTATGGCTACACCTTC	CASQGRGNYGYTF
TRBV6-6	TRBJ1-5	NA	TRBD1	TGTGCCACCTTGCCAGGGGGCCGCAATCAGCCCCAGCATTTT	CATLPGGRNQPQHF
TRBV7-3	TRBJ2-7	NA	TRBD1	TGTGCCAGCAGCTTAAACCCACAGGGGGCCGGAGAGCAGTACTTC	CASSLNPQGAGEQYF
TRBV5-6	TRBJ1-5	NA	TRBD1	TGTGCCAGCAGCCTGGGACAGCTCAATCAGCCCCAGCATTTT	CASSLGQLNQPQHF
TRBV13	TRBJ1-6	NA	NA	TGTGCCAGCAGCTTAGTGCAGGCTAATTCACCCCTCCACTTT	CASSLVQANSPLHF
TRBV5-6	TRBJ2-5	NA	TRBD2	TGTGCCAGCGGGCTAGCGGGGGGGCCCAGGGACAAGACCCAGTACTTC	CASGLAGGPRDKTQYF
TRBV12-3/TRBV12-4	TRBJ1-2	once	TRBD1	TGTGCCAGCAGTTCGCCGGACAGGGAGGGCTACACCTTC	CASSSPDREGYTF
TRBV30	TRBJ2-4	NA	NA	TGTGCCTGGACGAGAGGGTTAGGAAACATTCAGTACTTC	CAWTRGLGNIQYF
TRBV12-3/TRBV12-4	TRBJ1-2	NA	NA	TGTGCCAGCAGTTTTCGGGACTATGGCTACACCTTC	CASSFRDYGYTF
TRBV29-1	TRBJ1-1	NA	NA	TGCAGCGTTGAGGACAGAGGGAACACTGAAGCTTTCTTT	CSVEDRGNTEAFF
TRBV3-1/TRBV3-2	TRBJ1-2	NA	NA	TGTGCCAGCAGCCAAACCCCAGGGTTGAGCTATGGCTACACCTTC	CASSQTPGLSYGYTF
TRBV28	TRBJ2-6	NA	TRBD1	TGTGCCAGCAGTTTAAGGGACAGATTGGACTCTGGGGCCAACGTCCTGACTTTC	CASSLRDRLDSGANVLTF
TRBV4-1	TRBJ2-7	NA	NA	TGCGCCAGCAGCCAAGATCAGGAGGGGAGACACCGCTACGAGCAGTACTTC	CASSQDQEGRHRYEQYF
TRBV18	TRBJ2-7	once	TRBD1	TGTGCCAGCTCAGTACCGGGACAGGGCCCCTACGAGCAGTACTTC	CASSVPGQGPYEQYF
TRBV11-3	TRBJ1-1	NA	NA	TGTGCCAGCAGCCTCGGCAGAACAGGGCCGCGAAATGAAGCTTTCTTT	CASSLGRTGPRNEAFF
TRBV11-2	TRBJ2-7	NA	NA	TGTGCCAGCAGCTTTAGAGGAGGGACCCAGCAGTACTTC	CASSFRGGTQQYF
TRBV3-1/TRBV3-2	TRBJ2-2	NA	TRBD1	TGTGCCAGCAGCCAAGAGTCCGGGACAGGGGGCCTCGGGGAGCTGTTTTTT	CASSQESGTGGLGELFF